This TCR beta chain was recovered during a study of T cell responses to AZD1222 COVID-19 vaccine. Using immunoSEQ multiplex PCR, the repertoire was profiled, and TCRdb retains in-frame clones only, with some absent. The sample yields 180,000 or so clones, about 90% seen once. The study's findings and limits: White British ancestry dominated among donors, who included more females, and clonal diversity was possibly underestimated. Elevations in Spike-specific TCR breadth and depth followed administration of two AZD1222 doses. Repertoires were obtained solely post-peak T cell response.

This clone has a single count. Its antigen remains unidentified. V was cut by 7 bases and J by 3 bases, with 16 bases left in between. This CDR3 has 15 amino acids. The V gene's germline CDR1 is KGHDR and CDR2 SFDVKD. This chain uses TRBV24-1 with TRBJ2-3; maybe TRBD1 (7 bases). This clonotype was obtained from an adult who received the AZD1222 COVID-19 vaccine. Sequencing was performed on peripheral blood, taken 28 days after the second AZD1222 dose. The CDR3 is CATSRVAGQTDTQYF. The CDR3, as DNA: TGTGCCACCAGCCGTGTGGCGGGACAGACAGATACGCAGTATTTT.